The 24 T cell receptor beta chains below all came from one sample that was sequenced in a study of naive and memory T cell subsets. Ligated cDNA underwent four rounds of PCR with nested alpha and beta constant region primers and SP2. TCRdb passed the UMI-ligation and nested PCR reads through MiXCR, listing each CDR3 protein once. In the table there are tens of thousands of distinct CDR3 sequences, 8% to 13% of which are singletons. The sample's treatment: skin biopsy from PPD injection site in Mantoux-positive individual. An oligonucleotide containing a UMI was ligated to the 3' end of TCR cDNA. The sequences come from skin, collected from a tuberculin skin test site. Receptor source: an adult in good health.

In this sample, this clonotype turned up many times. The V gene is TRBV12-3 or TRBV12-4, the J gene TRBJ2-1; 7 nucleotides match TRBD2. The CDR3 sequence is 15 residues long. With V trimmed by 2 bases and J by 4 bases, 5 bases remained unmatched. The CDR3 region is CASSLRLAEYNEQFF. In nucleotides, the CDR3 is TGTGCCAGCAGTTTAAGGCTAGCGGAGTACAATGAGCAGTTCTTC.

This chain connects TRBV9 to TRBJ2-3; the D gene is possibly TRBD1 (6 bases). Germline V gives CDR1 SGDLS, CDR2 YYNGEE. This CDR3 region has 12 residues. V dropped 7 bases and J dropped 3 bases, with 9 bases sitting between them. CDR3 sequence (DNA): TGTGCCAGCGGTAGGGGGACAGATACGCAGTATTTT. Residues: CASGRGTDTQYF.

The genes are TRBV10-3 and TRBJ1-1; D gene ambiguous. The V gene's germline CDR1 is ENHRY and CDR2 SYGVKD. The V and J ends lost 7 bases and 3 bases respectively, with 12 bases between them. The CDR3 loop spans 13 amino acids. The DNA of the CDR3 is TGTGCCATCAAGGAATCGTCGGACACTGAAGCTTTCTTT. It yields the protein CAIKESSDTEAFF.

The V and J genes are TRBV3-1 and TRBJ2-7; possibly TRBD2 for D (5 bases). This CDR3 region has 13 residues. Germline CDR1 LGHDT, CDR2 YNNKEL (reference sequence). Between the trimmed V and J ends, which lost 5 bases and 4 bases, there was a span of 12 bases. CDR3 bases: TGTGCCAGCAGCAAACTAGTCGGGTACGAGCAGTACTTC. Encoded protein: CASSKLVGYEQYF.

CDR3 amino acids: CASSWLGTGDTDTQYF. The CDR3 DNA sequence: TGTGCCAGCAGTTGGTTAGGGACGGGGGATACAGATACGCAGTATTTT. The chain has TRBV28 and TRBJ2-3, with a weak D call TRBD2 (6 bases). Trimming took off 4 bases at V and 3 bases at J, with 17 bases between the two ends. CDR1 and CDR2 (germline): MDHEN, SYDVKM. The CDR3 consists of 16 residues.

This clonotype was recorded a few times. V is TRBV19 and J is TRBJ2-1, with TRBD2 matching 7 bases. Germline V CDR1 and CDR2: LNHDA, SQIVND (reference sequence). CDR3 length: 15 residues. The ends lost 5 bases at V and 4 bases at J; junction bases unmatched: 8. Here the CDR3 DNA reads TGTGCCAGTAGTCGGCTAGCGGAGATTTACAATGAGCAGTTCTTC. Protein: CASSRLAEIYNEQFF.

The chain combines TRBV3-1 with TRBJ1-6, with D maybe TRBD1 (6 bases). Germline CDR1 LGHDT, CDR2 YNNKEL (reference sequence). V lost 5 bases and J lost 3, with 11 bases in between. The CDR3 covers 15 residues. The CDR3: CASSNGQSYNSPLHF. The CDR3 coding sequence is TGTGCCAGCAGCAATGGACAGAGCTATAATTCACCCCTCCACTTT.

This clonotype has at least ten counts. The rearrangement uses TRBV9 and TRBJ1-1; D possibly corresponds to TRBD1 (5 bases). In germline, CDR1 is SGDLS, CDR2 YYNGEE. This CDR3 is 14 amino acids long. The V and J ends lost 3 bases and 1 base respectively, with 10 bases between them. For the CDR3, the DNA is TGTGCCAGCAGCGGCGGGGCCCCGAACACTGAAGCTTTCTTT. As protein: CASSGGAPNTEAFF.

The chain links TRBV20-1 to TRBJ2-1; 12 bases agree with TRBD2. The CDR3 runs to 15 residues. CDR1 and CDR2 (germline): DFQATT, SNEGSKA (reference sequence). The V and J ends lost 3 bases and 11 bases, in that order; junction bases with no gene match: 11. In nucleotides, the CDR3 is TGCAGTGCTAGGGAGGCCGGGACTAGCGGGCAACAGCAGTTCTTC. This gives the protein CSAREAGTSGQQQFF.

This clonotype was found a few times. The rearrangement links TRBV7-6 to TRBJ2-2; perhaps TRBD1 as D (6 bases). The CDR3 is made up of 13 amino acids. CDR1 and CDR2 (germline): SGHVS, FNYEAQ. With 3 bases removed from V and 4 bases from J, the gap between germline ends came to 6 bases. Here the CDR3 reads CASSFRGTGELFF. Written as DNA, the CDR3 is TGTGCCAGCAGCTTCAGGGGCACCGGGGAGCTGTTTTTT.

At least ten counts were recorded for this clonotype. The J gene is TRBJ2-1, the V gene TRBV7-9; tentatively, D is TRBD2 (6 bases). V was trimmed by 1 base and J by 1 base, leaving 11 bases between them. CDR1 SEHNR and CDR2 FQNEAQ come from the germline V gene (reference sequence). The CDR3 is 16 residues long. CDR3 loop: CASSLVGGESYNEQFF. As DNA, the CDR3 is TGTGCCAGCAGCTTAGTTGGAGGGGAGTCCTACAATGAGCAGTTCTTC.

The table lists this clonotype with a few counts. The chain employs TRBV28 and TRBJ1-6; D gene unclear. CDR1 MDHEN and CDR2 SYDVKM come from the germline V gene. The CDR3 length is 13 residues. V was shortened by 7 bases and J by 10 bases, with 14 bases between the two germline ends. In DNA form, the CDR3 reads TGTGCCAGCAACCTGCTCCAAGGGTCACCCCTCCACTTT. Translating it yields CASNLLQGSPLHF.

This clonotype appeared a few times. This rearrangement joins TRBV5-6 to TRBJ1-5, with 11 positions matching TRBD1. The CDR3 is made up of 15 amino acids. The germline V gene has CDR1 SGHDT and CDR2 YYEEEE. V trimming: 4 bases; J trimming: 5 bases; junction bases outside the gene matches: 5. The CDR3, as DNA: TGTGCCAGCAGCCTAAGGACAGGGGGCCATCAGCCCCAGCATTTT. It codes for CASSLRTGGHQPQHF.

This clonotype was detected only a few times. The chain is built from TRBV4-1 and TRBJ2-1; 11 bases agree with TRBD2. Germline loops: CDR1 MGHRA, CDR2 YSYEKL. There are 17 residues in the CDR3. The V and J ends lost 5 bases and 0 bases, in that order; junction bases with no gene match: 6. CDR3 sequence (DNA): TGCGCCAGCAGCGCGCTAGCGGGGGGTAGCTCCTACAATGAGCAGTTCTTC. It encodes CASSALAGGSSYNEQFF.

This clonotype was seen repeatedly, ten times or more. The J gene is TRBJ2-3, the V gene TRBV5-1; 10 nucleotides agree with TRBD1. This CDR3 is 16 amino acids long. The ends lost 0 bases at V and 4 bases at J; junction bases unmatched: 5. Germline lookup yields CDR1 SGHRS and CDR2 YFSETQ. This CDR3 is CASSLAGTGAPDTQYF. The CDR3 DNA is TGCGCCAGCAGCTTGGCCGGGACAGGGGCCCCAGATACGCAGTATTTT.

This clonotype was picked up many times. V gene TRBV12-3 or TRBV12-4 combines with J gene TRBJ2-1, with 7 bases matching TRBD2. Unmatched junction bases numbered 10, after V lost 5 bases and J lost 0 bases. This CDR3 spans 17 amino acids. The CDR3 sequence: CASSPWGAGRSYNEQFF. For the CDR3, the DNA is TGTGCCAGCAGTCCCTGGGGAGCGGGGCGCTCCTACAATGAGCAGTTCTTC.

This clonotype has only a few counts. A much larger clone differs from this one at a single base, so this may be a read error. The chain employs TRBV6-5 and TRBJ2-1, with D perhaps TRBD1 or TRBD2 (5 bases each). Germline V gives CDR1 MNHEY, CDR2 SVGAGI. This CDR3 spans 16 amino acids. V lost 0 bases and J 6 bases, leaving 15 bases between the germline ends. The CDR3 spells CASSYSRGWCFNEQFF. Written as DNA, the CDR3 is TGTGCCAGCAGTTACTCGAGGGGTTGGTGTTTCAATGAGCAGTTCTTC.

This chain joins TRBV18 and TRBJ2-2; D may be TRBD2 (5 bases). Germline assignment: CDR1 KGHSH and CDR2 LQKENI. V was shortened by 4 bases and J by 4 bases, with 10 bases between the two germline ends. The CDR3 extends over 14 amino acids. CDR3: CASSLTRGTGELFF. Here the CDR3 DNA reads TGTGCCAGCTCACTGACCCGGGGCACCGGGGAGCTGTTTTTT.

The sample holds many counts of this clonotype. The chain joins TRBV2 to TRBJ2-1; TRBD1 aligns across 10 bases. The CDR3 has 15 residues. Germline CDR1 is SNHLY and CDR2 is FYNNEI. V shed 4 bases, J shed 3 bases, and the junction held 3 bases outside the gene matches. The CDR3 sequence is CASSGRDRGYNEQFF. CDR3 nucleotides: TGTGCCAGCAGTGGACGGGACAGGGGCTACAATGAGCAGTTCTTC.

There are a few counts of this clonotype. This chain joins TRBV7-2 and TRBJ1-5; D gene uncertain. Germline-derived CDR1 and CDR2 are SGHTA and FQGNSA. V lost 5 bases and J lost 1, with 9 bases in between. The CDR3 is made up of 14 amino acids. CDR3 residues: CASSPGTSNQPQHF. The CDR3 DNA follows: TGTGCCAGCAGCCCCGGCACGAGCAATCAGCCCCAGCATTTT.

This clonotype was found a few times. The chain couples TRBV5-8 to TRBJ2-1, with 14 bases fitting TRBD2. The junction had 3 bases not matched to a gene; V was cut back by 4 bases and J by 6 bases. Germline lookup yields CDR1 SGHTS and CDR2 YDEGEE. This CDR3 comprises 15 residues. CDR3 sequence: CASSPGTSGSNEQFF. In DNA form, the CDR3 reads TGTGCCAGCAGCCCAGGGACTAGCGGGAGCAATGAGCAGTTCTTC.

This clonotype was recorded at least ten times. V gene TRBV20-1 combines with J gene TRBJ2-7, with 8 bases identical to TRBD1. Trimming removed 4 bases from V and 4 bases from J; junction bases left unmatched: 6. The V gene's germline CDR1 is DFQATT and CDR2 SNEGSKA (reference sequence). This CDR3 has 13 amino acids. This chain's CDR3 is CSATGQGNYEQYF. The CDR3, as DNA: TGCAGTGCTACCGGACAGGGCAATTACGAGCAGTACTTC.

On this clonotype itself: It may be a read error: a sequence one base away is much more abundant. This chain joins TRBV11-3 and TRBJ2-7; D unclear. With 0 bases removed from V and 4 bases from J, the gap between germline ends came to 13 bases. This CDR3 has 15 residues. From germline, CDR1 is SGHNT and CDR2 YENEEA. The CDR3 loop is CASSLEGSGGYEQYF. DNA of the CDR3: TGTGCCAGCAGCTTAGAAGGGTCGGGTGGATACGAGCAGTACTTC.

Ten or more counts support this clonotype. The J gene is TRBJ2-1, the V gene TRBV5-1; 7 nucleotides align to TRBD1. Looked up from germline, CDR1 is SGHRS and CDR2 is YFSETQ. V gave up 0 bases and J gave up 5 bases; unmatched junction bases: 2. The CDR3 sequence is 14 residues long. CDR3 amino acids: CASSLGQGNNEQFF. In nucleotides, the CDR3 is TGCGCCAGCAGCTTGGGACAGGGTAACAATGAGCAGTTCTTC.